A single sample is the source of the 3 T cell receptor beta chains below, sequenced in a study of graft-versus-host responses after intestinal transplantation (dated by TCRdb to the early 2020s). To isolate intraepithelial and lamina propria lymphocytes from graft specimens, dithiothreitol, EDTA incubations and collagenase D digestion were used. Library preparation used the immunoSEQ multiplex PCR assay. Imported from immuneACCESS, the table was reduced by TCRdb to in-frame sequences with V and J called. These copies leave out some clones; in studies compared against another copy, an unresolved V gene accounts for under half, and the cause of the remainder is not known. The sample table holds 9,000 to 13,000 clones, of which approximately 76% were seen once. Of the sample, approximately 9.1% is held by the ten largest clones. Sequenced here: ileum tissue, sampled 23 days after intestinal transplant. Every receptor here comes from a human patient who received an intestinal transplant, so some T cells may come from the graft donor.

The V gene is TRBV4-1, the J gene TRBJ2-5, with D hard to call. CDR1 and CDR2 from the germline V gene are MGHRA and YSYEKL. This CDR3 contains 11 residues. Trimming removed 1 base from V and 4 bases from J, with 1 base in between. The CDR3 loop is CASSQVETQYF. DNA of the CDR3: TGCGCCAGCAGCCAAGTAGAGACCCAGTACTTC.

The genes are TRBV4-3 and TRBJ2-7; D is uncertain. The CDR3 is 14 amino acids. CDR1 and CDR2 from the germline V gene are LGHNA and YSLEER. Trimming left V 1 base short and J 0 bases short, with 7 bases between. The CDR3 DNA sequence: TGCGCCAGCAGCCAAGGTCTCGGCTCCTACGAGCAGTACTTC. As protein: CASSQGLGSYEQYF.

A few counts support this clone. The chain has TRBV5-6 and TRBJ2-1, with 13 bases identical to TRBD2. CDR3 length: 16 amino acids. In germline, CDR1 is SGHDT, CDR2 YYEEEE. The trim removed 4 bases at V and 6 bases at J, leaving 7 bases unmatched. The CDR3 nucleotides are TGTGCCAGCAGCCCACCACTAGCGGGGGGGTCCAATGAGCAGTTCTTC. It is translated as CASSPPLAGGSNEQFF.